The 14 T cell receptor beta chains below were found in one sample sequenced in a study of identical twins' blood T cells. TCRdb fed the 5' RACE reads into MiXCR, producing one record per CDR3 protein. The table includes roughly 380,000 distinct CDR3 sequences, roughly 27% detected once. The specimen sequenced was PBMCs. All receptors come from a woman aged 18-49 years in good health.

The rearrangement uses TRBV10-3 and TRBJ2-7, with a weak D call TRBD2 (6 bases). The germline V and J ends were trimmed by 5 bases and 4 bases, with 12 bases remaining between them. The CDR3 has 13 residues. Germline CDR1 reads ENHRY; CDR2 reads SYGVKD. The CDR3 region is CAISSSVAYEQYF. CDR3 DNA sequence: TGTGCCATCAGTTCTAGCGTGGCATACGAGCAGTACTTC.

The rearrangement joins TRBV4-1 to TRBJ2-1; weak D call: TRBD2 (5 bases). This CDR3 spans 16 amino acids. Germline V CDR1 and CDR2: MGHRA, YSYEKL. V lost 8 bases and J lost 0, with 17 bases in between. For the CDR3, the DNA is TGCGCCAGCCGTCCGACGGGGTTGAGCTCCTACAATGAGCAGTTCTTC. Its translation is CASRPTGLSSYNEQFF.

This chain joins TRBV5-6 and TRBJ2-7, with 7 positions matching TRBD1. Germline V gene data show CDR1 as SGHDT and CDR2 as YYEEEE. The CDR3 is 15 amino acids. The ends lost 3 bases at V and 2 bases at J; junction bases unmatched: 8. In DNA, the CDR3 is TGTGCCAGCAGCTCCTCGGGACAGATGACCTACGAGCAGTACTTC. It yields the protein CASSSSGQMTYEQYF.

This clonotype occurred once. The CDR3 loop is CSVDPGRASSYNEQFF. CDR3 coding DNA: TGCAGCGTTGATCCCGGGCGGGCGAGCTCCTACAATGAGCAGTTCTTC. The chain employs TRBV29-1 and TRBJ2-1; perhaps TRBD2 as D (5 bases). The V gene lost 3 bases and the J gene lost 0 bases, with 15 bases spanning the gap. The CDR3 is made up of 16 amino acids. Germline lookup yields CDR1 SQVTM and CDR2 ANQGSEA.

On this clonotype itself: A read error may produce the germline difference seen at one junction end. The genes are TRBV29-1 and TRBJ1-2; possibly TRBD1 for D (6 bases). Germline assignment: CDR1 SQVTM and CDR2 ANQGSEA. This CDR3 has 12 amino acids. The CDR3 sequence: CSVVQGAYGYIF. DNA for the CDR3: TGCAGCGTCGTACAGGGCGCCTATGGCTACATCTTC.

CDR3 in amino acids: CASRREGAYTF. In DNA, the CDR3 is TGTGCCAGCCGACGAGAGGGGGCCTACACCTTC. The rearrangement joins TRBV6-5 to TRBJ1-2, with 7 bases lining up with TRBD1. The CDR3 is 11 amino acids. V shed 8 bases and J 10 bases; nucleotides not matched to a gene: 7. Per the germline V gene, CDR1 is MNHEY and CDR2 is SVGAGI.

This rearrangement joins TRBV6-6 to TRBJ2-5; D might be TRBD2 (6 bases). Germline V gives CDR1 MNHNY, CDR2 SVGAGI (reference sequence). The V and J ends lost 5 bases and 1 base respectively, with 11 bases between them. CDR3 length: 14 amino acids. CDR3: CASSGDLSQETQYF. The CDR3 nucleotides read TGTGCCAGCAGTGGGGACTTATCCCAAGAGACCCAGTACTTC.

As concerns this clonotype: The missing conserved phenylalanine or tryptophan at the end of this CDR3 makes a read error likely. The V and J genes are TRBV18 and TRBJ2-2, with TRBD1 as a possible D gene (5 bases). Per germline, CDR1 KGHSH and CDR2 LQKENI. CDR3 size: 15 residues. V lost 0 bases, J lost 5 bases, and 10 bases lay in between. CDR3 loop: CASSPPSSGTGELFL. In DNA, the CDR3 is TGTGCCAGCTCACCACCTTCGTCAGGGACCGGGGAGCTGTTTCTT.

The gene calls are TRBV3-1 and TRBJ1-4; D perhaps matches TRBD1 (6 bases). The CDR3 length is 16 residues. Germline assignment: CDR1 LGHDT and CDR2 YNNKEL (reference sequence). V was cut by 3 bases and J by 2 bases, with 13 bases left in between. CDR3 coding DNA: TGTGCCAGCAGCCATGGAAACAGGGAGACTAATGAAAAACTGTTTTTT. The encoded protein is CASSHGNRETNEKLFF.

This clonotype was picked up many times. The chain recombines TRBV25-1 with TRBJ1-5; D might be TRBD1 (5 bases). The CDR3 runs to 13 residues. The V end was cut by 5 bases, the J end by 3 bases, with 8 bases between. Germline values: CDR1 MGHDK, CDR2 SYGVNS. CDR3 sequence reads: CASSYRFNQPQHF. In DNA, the CDR3 is TGTGCCAGCAGTTACAGGTTCAATCAGCCCCAGCATTTT.

This clonotype has more than one count but fewer than ten. This rearrangement joins TRBV27 to TRBJ2-2; 8 bases line up with TRBD2. J gave up 10 bases and V 7 bases, and 14 bases lay outside the gene matches. This CDR3 is built from 15 residues. Germline CDR1 MNHEY, CDR2 SMNVEV (reference sequence). The CDR3: CASTSAAGGLTELFF. DNA of the CDR3: TGTGCCAGCACCTCCGCGGCGGGAGGCTTAACGGAGCTGTTTTTT.

This sequence joins TRBV6-2 or TRBV6-3 and TRBJ1-4; D gene uncertain. Trimming left V 7 bases short and J 10 bases short, with 16 bases between. Germline V gives CDR1 MNHEY, CDR2 SVGEGT. CDR3 length: 13 residues. The CDR3 bases are TGTGCCAGCATTAGGGCTACGCGAGGAAAACTGTTTTTT. This encodes CASIRATRGKLFF.

This clonotype was observed a few times. The J gene is TRBJ1-6, the V gene TRBV7-2, with a tentative D call TRBD1 (5 bases). Deletions cut 3 bases from V and 7 bases from J, with 7 bases between. Germline assignment: CDR1 SGHTA and CDR2 FQGNSA. The CDR3 has 13 residues. CDR3 residues: CASSFGGNSPLHF. CDR3 coding DNA: TGTGCCAGCAGCTTCGGGGGGAATTCACCCCTCCACTTT.

With regard to this clonotype: Being one base from a much bigger clone, this may be a read error. V gene TRBV2 combines with J gene TRBJ1-1; 8 bases line up with TRBD1. The length of the CDR3 is 13 residues. Germline loops: CDR1 SNHLY, CDR2 FYNNEI. V shed 7 bases, J shed 6 bases, and the junction held 7 bases outside the gene matches. The CDR3 is CASTETGVPEAFF. CDR3 DNA sequence: TGTGCCAGCACCGAGACAGGGGTCCCTGAAGCTTTCTTT.